The T cell receptor beta chain described here comes from a study of shared clonotypes between healthy human individuals. Only in-frame clones appear in the TCRdb table, and some are missing; sequencing was by immunoSEQ multiplex PCR. Among 1,500,000 or so clones listed, 98% were seen once. Trimming shortened V by 4 bases and J by 2 bases, and 10 bases separated the two germline ends. The CDR3 is made up of 13 amino acids. Germline V gene sequence: CDR1 SGHRS, CDR2 YFSETQ. The receptor's source is a man aged 25-45 years in good health. V is TRBV5-1 and J is TRBJ2-7; tentatively, D is TRBD1 (6 bases). Material: naive CD4+ T cells sorted from blood. The subset: CD45RA+ positively selected. The CDR3 DNA sequence: TGCGCCAGCAGCAAGGACAGACCCTACGAGCAGTACTTC. This codes for CASSKDRPYEQYF.